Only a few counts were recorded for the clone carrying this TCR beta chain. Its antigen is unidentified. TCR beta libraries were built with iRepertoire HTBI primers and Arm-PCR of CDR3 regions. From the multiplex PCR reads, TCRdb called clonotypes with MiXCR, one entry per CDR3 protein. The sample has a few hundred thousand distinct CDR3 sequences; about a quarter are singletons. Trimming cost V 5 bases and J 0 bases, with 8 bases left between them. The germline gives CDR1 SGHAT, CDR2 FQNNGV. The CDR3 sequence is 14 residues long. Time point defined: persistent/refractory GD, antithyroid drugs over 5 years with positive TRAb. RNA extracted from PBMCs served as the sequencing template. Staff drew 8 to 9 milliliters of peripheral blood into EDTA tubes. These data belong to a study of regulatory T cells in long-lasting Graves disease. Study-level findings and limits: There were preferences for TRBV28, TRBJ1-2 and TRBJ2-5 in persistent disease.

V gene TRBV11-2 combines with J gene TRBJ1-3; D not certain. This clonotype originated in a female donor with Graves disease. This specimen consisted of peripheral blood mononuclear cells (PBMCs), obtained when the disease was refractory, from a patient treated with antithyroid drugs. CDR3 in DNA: TGTGCCAGCAGCATGGCCGGCTCTGGAAACACCATATATTTT. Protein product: CASSMAGSGNTIYF.